Shown below are 7 T cell receptor beta chains from a single sample sequenced in a study of cytomegalovirus exposure and HLA in healthy donors. PCR primers comprised 60 Vbeta and 13 Jbeta primers. Clones were sequenced by immunoSEQ multiplex PCR, and TCRdb holds only the in-frame ones, with some missing. This table holds some 140,000 clones, approximately 8.9% found once. The sequenced sample consisted of PBMCs. The receptor set was obtained from a middle-aged woman in good health and CMV-seropositive.

This clone has more than one count but fewer than ten. V gene TRBV9 combines with J gene TRBJ1-1; D may be TRBD1 (6 bases). Germline V lookup: CDR1 SGDLS, CDR2 YYNGEE. V was cut by 2 bases and J by 4 bases, with 12 bases left in between. CDR3 length: 14 amino acids. The chain's CDR3 is CASSVLQGSTEAFF. The CDR3 DNA is TGTGCCAGCAGCGTGTTACAGGGTTCCACTGAAGCTTTCTTT.

This clone turned up a few times. The chain uses TRBV7-8 and TRBJ2-2; D gene ambiguous. The germline V and J ends were trimmed by 2 bases and 7 bases, with 8 bases remaining between them. The germline V gene encodes CDR1 SGHVS and CDR2 FQNEAQ. The CDR3 is made up of 13 amino acids. The chain's CDR3 is CASSLHTFGELFF. The CDR3 DNA is TGTGCCAGCAGCTTACACACCTTCGGGGAGCTGTTTTTT.

This clone has more than one count but fewer than ten. The genes are TRBV11-2 and TRBJ2-3; 7 nucleotides align to TRBD1. The germline gives CDR1 SGHAT, CDR2 FQNNGV. The CDR3 runs 14 residues. Trimming removed 2 bases from V and 4 bases from J; junction bases left unmatched: 3. The DNA for the CDR3 is TGTGCCAGCAGCTTACAGACAGGGCCAGATACGCAGTATTTT. Amino acids: CASSLQTGPDTQYF.

Only a few counts were recorded for this clone. The chain uses TRBV5-1 and TRBJ1-2; 7 bases are a match to TRBD1. Per the germline V gene, CDR1 is SGHRS and CDR2 is YFSETQ. The CDR3 extends over 15 amino acids. V dropped 2 bases and J dropped 3; count of bases not matched to a gene: 7. The DNA for the CDR3 is TGCGCCAGCAGCTTAATGAGACAGGGAGACTATGGCTACACCTTC. Translation gives CASSLMRQGDYGYTF.

CDR3 nucleotides: TGTGCCAGCAGCGCTTCTGAGAGCTATGGCTACACCTTC. This codes for CASSASESYGYTF. This chain joins TRBV9 and TRBJ1-2; D is unclear. The CDR3 is 13 residues long. V shed 3 bases and J shed 4 bases, with 10 bases lying between them. Germline V gene lookup returns CDR1 SGDLS and CDR2 YYNGEE.

This clone was picked up a small number of times. The chain has TRBV19 and TRBJ1-1, with TRBD1 as a possible D gene (5 bases). With 7 bases removed from V and 1 base from J, the gap between germline ends came to 16 bases. This CDR3 comprises 15 residues. The germline gives CDR1 LNHDA, CDR2 SQIVND (reference sequence). CDR3 in DNA: TGTGCCAGTACCCAACTCAGGGCGAGGAACACTGAAGCTTTCTTT. Its protein product is CASTQLRARNTEAFF.

V and J are TRBV5-6 and TRBJ1-1; D is unresolved. CDR3 length: 16 amino acids. V was shortened by 0 bases and J by 0 bases, with 12 bases between the two germline ends. From germline, CDR1 is SGHDT and CDR2 YYEEEE. CDR3 region: CASSLEQIRLNTEAFF. CDR3 in DNA: TGTGCCAGCAGCTTGGAACAGATACGCCTGAACACTGAAGCTTTCTTT.